The clone carrying this T cell receptor (beta chain) has only one observation. Enrolment of Seattle patients took place during active infection, and they were followed longitudinally. These data originate in a study of blood T cell repertoires in COVID-19. The table came from immunoSEQ multiplex PCR; TCRdb's copy has only in-frame clones and leaves some out. The sample holds about 410,000 clones; 75% to 90% are singletons and the top ten take under 2%. J gave up 5 bases and V 0 bases, and 5 bases lay outside the gene matches. CDR3 length: 17 amino acids. Germline CDR1 SGHTA, CDR2 FQGTGA. The genes are TRBV7-3 and TRBJ2-2, with 11 bases identical to TRBD1. Sequencing was performed on peripheral blood. This receptor was obtained from a woman aged 40 to 50 with COVID-19, enrolled during active disease. As DNA, the CDR3 is TGTGCCAGCAGCTTAACTGCGGACAGGGGGCGTACCGGGGAGCTGTTTTTT. It translates to CASSLTADRGRTGELFF.